One and the same sample provided the 29 T cell receptor beta chains below, sequenced in a study of T cells after yellow fever vaccination. TCRdb redid the calling of the 5' RACE reads with MiXCR, one entry per CDR3 protein. The table lists about 260,000 distinct CDR3 sequences, roughly 5.2% of them singletons, with around 3.5% in the top ten. This specimen consisted of CD4+ T cells sorted from PBMCs, obtained on the day of the yellow fever booster vaccination. Receptors originate from a man between 18 and 29 years old who received the YFV17D yellow fever vaccine.

This clonotype was counted at least ten times. The chain recombines TRBV5-1 with TRBJ2-3; D uncertain. The germline gives CDR1 SGHRS, CDR2 YFSETQ. The CDR3 is 14 residues long. Trimming took 6 bases from V and 2 from J, leaving 13 bases between them. DNA for the CDR3: TGCGCCAGCACGTCGGGCTACACCACAGATACGCAGTATTTT. Its translation: CASTSGYTTDTQYF.

This clonotype was recorded a few times. The rearrangement uses TRBV4-3 and TRBJ2-5; 7 nucleotides match TRBD1. The length of the CDR3 is 13 residues. From germline, CDR1 is LGHNA and CDR2 YSLEER. V gave up 4 bases and J gave up 6 bases; unmatched junction bases: 5. CDR3 protein: CASSLDRRQTQYF. The CDR3 DNA sequence: TGCGCCAGCAGCCTGGACAGGAGACAGACCCAGTACTTC.

This clonotype was seen at least ten times. The rearrangement joins TRBV30 to TRBJ2-1, with 9 bases aligning to TRBD2. The CDR3 consists of 14 residues. V was clipped by 3 bases and J by 10 bases; unmatched bases: 10. Germline V CDR1 and CDR2: GTSNPN, SVGIG (reference sequence). This CDR3 is CAWSLAGTSYEQFF. The CDR3 DNA reads as TGTGCCTGGAGCTTAGCCGGGACTAGCTACGAGCAGTTCTTC.

This sequence joins TRBV10-3 and TRBJ1-2; D is unclear. Trimming took off 6 bases at V and 2 bases at J, with 10 bases between the two ends. The CDR3 length is 13 residues. The germline V gene encodes CDR1 ENHRY and CDR2 SYGVKD. CDR3 in DNA: TGTGCCATCAGCGCGACCGGGAACTATGGCTACACCTTC. Protein product: CAISATGNYGYTF.

CDR3 sequence reads: CASSKDRGRDGYTF. The CDR3 region has the DNA TGTGCCAGCAGCAAGGACAGGGGGCGTGATGGCTACACCTTC. This chain uses TRBV9 with TRBJ1-2, with 11 bases identical to TRBD1. This CDR3 contains 14 residues. Germline trimming cut 4 bases from V and 6 bases from J; bases unmatched to any gene: 5. In germline, CDR1 is SGDLS, CDR2 YYNGEE.

This clonotype was found many times. The J gene is TRBJ2-7, the V gene TRBV29-1; D call uncertain. The CDR3 sequence is 13 residues long. Trimming took off 3 bases at V and 2 bases at J, with 11 bases between the two ends. Germline values: CDR1 SQVTM, CDR2 ANQGSEA. The CDR3 region is CSVDTGRTYEQYF. The DNA of the CDR3 is TGCAGCGTTGATACGGGCAGGACCTACGAGCAGTACTTC.

This clonotype appeared many times. The chain links TRBV18 to TRBJ2-5; 8 bases align to TRBD1. This CDR3 is 14 amino acids long. V was clipped by 3 bases and J by 4 bases; unmatched bases: 4. Germline lookup yields CDR1 KGHSH and CDR2 LQKENI. CDR3 coding DNA: TGTGCCAGCTCACCCCAAGACAGGGGAGAGACCCAGTACTTC. Its translation: CASSPQDRGETQYF.

The table lists this clonotype with many counts. This chain links TRBV19 with TRBJ1-2; D not resolved. V shed 6 bases and J shed 0 bases, with 8 bases lying between them. Germline loops: CDR1 LNHDA, CDR2 SQIVND (reference sequence). The CDR3 is made up of 13 amino acids. The CDR3 nucleotides read TGTGCCAGTAGCGGGATTTCTAACTATGGCTACACCTTC. It is translated as CASSGISNYGYTF.

This clonotype occurred many times. The J gene is TRBJ1-5, the V gene TRBV20-1; D might be TRBD1 (5 bases). The V end was cut by 3 bases, the J end by 4 bases, with 10 bases between. Germline V gene sequence: CDR1 DFQATT, CDR2 SNEGSKA (reference sequence). The CDR3 is made up of 13 amino acids. CDR3 coding DNA: TGCAGTGCTAGGACAGCGCCTAATCAGCCCCAGCATTTT. Its translation is CSARTAPNQPQHF.

This clonotype has at least ten counts. This sequence joins TRBV20-1 and TRBJ2-5; 8 positions agree with TRBD2. This CDR3 has 13 residues. V lost 3 bases to trimming and J lost 3 bases; unmatched junction nucleotides: 3. The germline CDR1 and CDR2 sequences are DFQATT and SNEGSKA (reference sequence). CDR3 loop: CSASGGVEETQYF. As DNA, the CDR3 is TGCAGTGCTAGCGGGGGGGTTGAAGAGACCCAGTACTTC.

V gene TRBV30 combines with J gene TRBJ1-2, with D uncertain. Deletions cut 0 bases from V and 4 bases from J, with 9 bases between. The germline CDR1 and CDR2 sequences are GTSNPN and SVGIG (reference sequence). This CDR3 is built from 13 residues. CDR3: CAWSVGLIYGYTF. CDR3 nucleotides: TGTGCCTGGAGTGTTGGGCTTATCTATGGCTACACCTTC.

The chain employs TRBV7-8 and TRBJ1-1, with TRBD1 matching 8 bases. V lost 5 bases, J lost 8 bases, and 4 bases stayed unmatched. Germline V gene lookup returns CDR1 SGHVS and CDR2 FQNEAQ. The CDR3 contains 12 residues. CDR3: CASSNRDREAFF. For the CDR3, the DNA is TGTGCCAGCAGCAACAGGGACAGGGAAGCTTTCTTT.

This clonotype was seen a handful of times. This chain connects TRBV9 to TRBJ1-1; 7 bases are a match to TRBD1. V trimming: 0 bases; J trimming: 7 bases; junction bases outside the gene matches: 12. The CDR3 has 16 amino acids. The V gene's germline CDR1 is SGDLS and CDR2 YYNGEE. CDR3 coding DNA: TGTGCCAGCAGCGTAGGAGGGGGCAGGGAAAGGAATGAAGCTTTCTTT. Protein product: CASSVGGGRERNEAFF.

This clonotype was recorded at least ten times. The V gene is TRBV6-5, the J gene TRBJ2-3, with D possibly being TRBD1 (6 bases). The CDR3 runs 15 residues. V lost 6 bases and J lost 1, with 14 bases in between. Germline-derived CDR1 and CDR2 are MNHEY and SVGAGI. The CDR3 protein is CASSLRGVGTDTQYF. In DNA, the CDR3 is TGTGCCAGCAGCCTCAGGGGAGTCGGCACAGATACGCAGTATTTT.

V is TRBV9 and J is TRBJ2-1; 7 bases agree with TRBD2. The CDR3 is 15 amino acids. With 2 bases clipped from V and 7 bases from J, the junction kept 9 bases outside the gene matches. Germline-derived CDR1 and CDR2 are SGDLS and YYNGEE. The CDR3 coding sequence is TGTGCCAGCAGCGTCGGGGGGAACGAGGCGAATGAGCAGTTCTTC. Translating it yields CASSVGGNEANEQFF. The whole variable domain, remainder taken from reference TRBV9 and TRBJ2-1, is DSGVTQTPKHLITATGQRVTLRCSPRSGDLSVYWYQQSLDQGLQFLIQYYNGEERAKGNILERFSAQQFPDLHSELNLSSLELGDSALYFCASSVGGNEANEQFFGPGTRLTVL.

This clonotype was observed a few times. The chain employs TRBV6-6 and TRBJ2-1, with D possibly matching TRBD2 (6 bases). The ends were cut back, 10 bases at V and 2 bases at J, with 15 bases in the middle. Per the germline V gene, CDR1 is MNHNY and CDR2 is SVGAGI (reference sequence). This CDR3 is 14 amino acids long. DNA for the CDR3: TGTGCCATCGATGGGGGGAGCGCCTACAATGAGCAGTTCTTC. This translates into CAIDGGSAYNEQFF.

The table lists this clonotype with many counts. This rearrangement joins TRBV20-1 to TRBJ2-2; TRBD2 matches 9 bases. Trimming removed 0 bases from V and 7 bases from J; junction bases left unmatched: 9. Germline V gives CDR1 DFQATT, CDR2 SNEGSKA (reference sequence). The CDR3 has 16 residues. This CDR3 is CSAREAKRGDGGELFF. The CDR3 coding sequence is TGCAGTGCTAGAGAGGCGAAGCGGGGGGATGGCGGGGAGCTGTTTTTT.

This clonotype was seen repeatedly, ten times or more. This chain links TRBV7-6 with TRBJ2-6; 15 nucleotides align to TRBD2. CDR1 and CDR2 from the germline V gene are SGHVS and FNYEAQ. J lost 3 bases, V lost 3 bases, and 6 bases had no gene match. The CDR3 is 19 residues long. This CDR3 reads CASSLRTSGGAGGANVLTF. CDR3 sequence (DNA): TGTGCCAGCAGCTTGAGGACTAGCGGGGGGGCTGGTGGGGCCAACGTCCTGACTTTC.

This clonotype was seen repeatedly, ten times or more. This rearrangement joins TRBV5-1 to TRBJ1-3; D not resolved. CDR3 length equals 16 residues. V was pared by 0 bases and J by 0 bases, with 10 bases between. Germline values: CDR1 SGHRS, CDR2 YFSETQ. The CDR3 region is CASSLGPQSSGNTIYF. In DNA, the CDR3 is TGCGCCAGCAGCTTGGGACCGCAGAGCTCTGGAAACACCATATATTTT.

The V and J genes are TRBV11-2 and TRBJ1-6; no clear D gene. In germline, CDR1 is SGHAT, CDR2 FQNNGV. Trimming took off 0 bases at V and 6 bases at J, with 9 bases between the two ends. This CDR3 contains 15 residues. The CDR3 nucleotides are TGTGCCAGCAGCTTAGAGGGCACGCGTAATTCACCCCTCCACTTT. Translation gives CASSLEGTRNSPLHF.

This clonotype was observed a handful of times. The chain has TRBV6-5 and TRBJ1-6, with D tentatively TRBD1 (5 bases). V was clipped by 0 bases and J by 8 bases, with 11 bases between them. The CDR3 length is 15 residues. The germline V gene has CDR1 MNHEY and CDR2 SVGAGI. Here the CDR3 DNA reads TGTGCCAGCAGTTACTCGACGACGGGGGATTCACCCCTCCACTTT. It encodes CASSYSTTGDSPLHF.

This clonotype was detected many times. The V gene is TRBV9, the J gene TRBJ2-2; no clear D. Per the germline V gene, CDR1 is SGDLS and CDR2 is YYNGEE. The ends were cut back, 0 bases at V and 4 bases at J, with 10 bases in the middle. The CDR3 is made up of 15 amino acids. CDR3 bases: TGTGCCAGCAGCGTAGGATATAGGGCCACCGGGGAGCTGTTTTTT. Its translation: CASSVGYRATGELFF.

The chain has TRBV28 and TRBJ1-5; 9 nucleotides line up with TRBD1. Germline CDR1 is MDHEN and CDR2 is SYDVKM. The CDR3 covers 16 residues. The V and J ends lost 5 bases and 7 bases, in that order; junction bases with no gene match: 12. DNA for the CDR3: TGTGCCAGCAGTCCCATCGGACAGGGGTTGATACAGCCCCAGCATTTT. Its translation: CASSPIGQGLIQPQHF.

In DNA, the CDR3 is TGCGCCAGCAGCCCCGTCGAGGGCGCAACTAATGAAAAACTGTTTTTT. Protein sequence: CASSPVEGATNEKLFF. The gene calls are TRBV4-3 and TRBJ1-4, with no clear D. Germline V CDR1 and CDR2: LGHNA, YSLEER. The CDR3 contains 16 residues. V lost 4 bases and J lost 0, with 12 bases in between.

This clonotype has a handful of counts. The chain couples TRBV7-2 to TRBJ2-7, with 9 positions matching TRBD2. Germline loops: CDR1 SGHTA, CDR2 FQGNSA. The CDR3 is 16 amino acids. The ends lost 0 bases at V and 3 bases at J; junction bases unmatched: 6. CDR3 sequence: CASSLASGGSSYEQYF. The CDR3, as DNA: TGTGCCAGCAGCTTAGCTAGCGGGGGCTCCAGCTACGAGCAGTACTTC.

Only a few counts were recorded for this clonotype. The V gene is TRBV20-1, the J gene TRBJ2-3; TRBD2 matches at 8 bases. CDR3 size: 12 residues. The V segment lost 6 bases and the J segment 1 base; nucleotides outside the gene matches: 0. Germline V gene data show CDR1 as DFQATT and CDR2 as SNEGSKA (reference sequence). The CDR3 DNA reads as TGCAGTGCCGGGGGGGGCACAGATACGCAGTATTTT. Its protein product is CSAGGGTDTQYF.

J is TRBJ2-6 and V is TRBV4-1, with D possibly being TRBD2 (7 bases). This CDR3 has 21 amino acids. Germline CDR1 and CDR2: MGHRA and YSYEKL. The V end lost 0 bases, the J end lost 1 base, and 22 bases lay between the germline ends. The CDR3 reads CASSQDFRGARLSSGANVLTF. The CDR3 DNA sequence: TGCGCCAGCAGCCAAGATTTTCGGGGGGCGCGGCTATCTTCTGGGGCCAACGTCCTGACTTTC.

The rearrangement uses TRBV7-2 and TRBJ2-5, with 8 bases that match TRBD1. The germline CDR1 and CDR2 sequences are SGHTA and FQGNSA. The CDR3 is 16 amino acids. V dropped 1 base and J dropped 1; count of bases not matched to a gene: 5. The CDR3 DNA is TGTGCCAGCAGCTTAGAGGGAACAGGGGGCCAAGAGACCCAGTACTTC. Protein sequence: CASSLEGTGGQETQYF.

Many counts were recorded for this clonotype. The chain employs TRBV20-1 and TRBJ2-3, with no clear D. Trimming took 0 bases from V and 4 from J, leaving 5 bases between them. The CDR3 runs to 12 residues. Germline-derived CDR1 and CDR2 are DFQATT and SNEGSKA (reference sequence). The CDR3 is CSARDAADTQYF. The CDR3 region has the DNA TGCAGTGCTAGAGATGCTGCAGATACGCAGTATTTT.